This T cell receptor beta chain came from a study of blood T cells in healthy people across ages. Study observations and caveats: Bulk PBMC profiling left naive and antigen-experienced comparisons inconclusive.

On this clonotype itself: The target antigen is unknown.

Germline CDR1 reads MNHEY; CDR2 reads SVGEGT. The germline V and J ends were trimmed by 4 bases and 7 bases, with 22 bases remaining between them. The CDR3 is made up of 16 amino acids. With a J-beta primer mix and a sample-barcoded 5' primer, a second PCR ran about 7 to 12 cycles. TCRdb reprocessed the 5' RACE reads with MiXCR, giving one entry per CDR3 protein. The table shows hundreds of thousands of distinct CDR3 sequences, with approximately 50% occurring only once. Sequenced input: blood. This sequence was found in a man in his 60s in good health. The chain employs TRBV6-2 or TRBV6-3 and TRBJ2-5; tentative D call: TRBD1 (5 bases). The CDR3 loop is CASSSLGYLQTGTQYF. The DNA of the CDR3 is TGTGCCAGCAGTTCCTTAGGGTACCTACAAACAGGGACCCAGTACTTC.